This T cell receptor beta chain was recorded in a study of blood T cell repertoires in COVID-19. This clone appeared a single time. How the authors handled the data: Reference gene primer amplification gave nucleated cell count estimates. Some clones are missing from TCRdb's copy, which holds only in-frame ones; the method was immunoSEQ multiplex PCR. The V and J calls and clone size come from that table; D and trimming were worked out from the DNA. Among approximately 74,000 clones listed, around nine tenths were seen once. V was shortened by 0 bases and J by 5 bases, with 8 bases between the two germline ends. The CDR3 is 14 amino acids. Per the germline V gene, CDR1 is KGHSH and CDR2 is LQKENI.

This TCR was sampled from an older woman with acute or convalescent COVID-19. The chain links TRBV18 to TRBJ2-1, with a tentative D call TRBD1 (5 bases). The sequenced material came from peripheral blood. This chain's CDR3 is CASSPPTDNNEQFF. CDR3 bases: TGTGCCAGCTCACCACCGACAGATAACAATGAGCAGTTCTTC.